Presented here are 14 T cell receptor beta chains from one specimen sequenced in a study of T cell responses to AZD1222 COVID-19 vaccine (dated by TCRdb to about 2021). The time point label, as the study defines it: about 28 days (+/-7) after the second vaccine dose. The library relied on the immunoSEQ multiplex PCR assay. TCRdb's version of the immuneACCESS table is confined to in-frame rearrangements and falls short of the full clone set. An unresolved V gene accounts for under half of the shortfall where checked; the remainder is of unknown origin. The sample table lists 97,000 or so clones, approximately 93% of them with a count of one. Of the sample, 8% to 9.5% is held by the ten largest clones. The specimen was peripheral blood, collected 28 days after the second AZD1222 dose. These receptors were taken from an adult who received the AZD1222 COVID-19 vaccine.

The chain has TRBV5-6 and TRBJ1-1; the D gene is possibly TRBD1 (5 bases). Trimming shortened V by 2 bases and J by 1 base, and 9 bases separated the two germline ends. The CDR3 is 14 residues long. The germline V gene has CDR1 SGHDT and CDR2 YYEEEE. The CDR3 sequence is CASSFTGGNTEAFF. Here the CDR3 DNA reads TGTGCCAGCAGCTTTACTGGGGGGAACACTGAAGCTTTCTTT.

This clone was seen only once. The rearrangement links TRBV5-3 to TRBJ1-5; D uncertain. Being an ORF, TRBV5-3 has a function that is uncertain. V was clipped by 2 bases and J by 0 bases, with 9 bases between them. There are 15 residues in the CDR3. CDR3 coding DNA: TGTGCCAGAAGCTTTCAGAATTATAGCAATCAGCCCCAGCATTTT. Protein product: CARSFQNYSNQPQHF.

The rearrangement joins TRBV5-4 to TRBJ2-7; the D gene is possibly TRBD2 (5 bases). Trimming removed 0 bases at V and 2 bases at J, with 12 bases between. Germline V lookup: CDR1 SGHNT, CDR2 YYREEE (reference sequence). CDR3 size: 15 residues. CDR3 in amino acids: CASSLGGQSPYEQYF. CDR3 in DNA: TGTGCCAGCAGCTTGGGCGGGCAGAGTCCCTACGAGCAGTACTTC.

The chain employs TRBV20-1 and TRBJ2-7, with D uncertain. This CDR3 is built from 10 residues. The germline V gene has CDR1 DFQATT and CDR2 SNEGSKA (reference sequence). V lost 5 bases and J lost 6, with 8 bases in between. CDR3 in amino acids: CSALGVEQYF. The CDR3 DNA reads TGCAGTGCTTTAGGAGTCGAGCAGTACTTC.

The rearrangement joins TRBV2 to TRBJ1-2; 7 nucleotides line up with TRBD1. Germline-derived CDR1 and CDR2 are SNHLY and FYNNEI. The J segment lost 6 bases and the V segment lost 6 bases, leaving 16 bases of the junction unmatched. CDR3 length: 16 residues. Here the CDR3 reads CASSTPPEGGLHGYTF. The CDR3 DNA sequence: TGTGCCAGCAGCACCCCGCCGGAAGGGGGCTTACATGGCTACACCTTC.

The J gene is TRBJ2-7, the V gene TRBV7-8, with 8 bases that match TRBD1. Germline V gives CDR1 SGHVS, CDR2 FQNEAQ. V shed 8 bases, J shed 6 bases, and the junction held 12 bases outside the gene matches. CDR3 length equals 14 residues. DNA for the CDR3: TGTGCCAGCGGACTCAATGGACAGGGAGTCGAGCAGTACTTC. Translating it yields CASGLNGQGVEQYF.

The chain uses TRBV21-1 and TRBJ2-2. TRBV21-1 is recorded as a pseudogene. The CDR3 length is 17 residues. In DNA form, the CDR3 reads TGTGCCAGCAGCAAATGGGGTACTATGGGAAGGACCGGGGAGCTGTTTTTT. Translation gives CASSKWGTMGRTGELFF.

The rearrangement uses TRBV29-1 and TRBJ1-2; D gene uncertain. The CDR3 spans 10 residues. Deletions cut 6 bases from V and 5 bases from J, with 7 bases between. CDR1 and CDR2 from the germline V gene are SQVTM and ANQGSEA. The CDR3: CSVYEYGYTF. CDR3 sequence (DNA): TGCAGCGTCTACGAATATGGCTACACCTTC.

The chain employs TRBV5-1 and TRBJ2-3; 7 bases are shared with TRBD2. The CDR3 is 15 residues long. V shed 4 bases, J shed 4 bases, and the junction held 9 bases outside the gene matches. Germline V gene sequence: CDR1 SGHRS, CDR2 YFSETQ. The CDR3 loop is CASSGTKGVSDTQYF. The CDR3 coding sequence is TGCGCCAGCAGCGGGACTAAGGGTGTTTCAGATACGCAGTATTTT.

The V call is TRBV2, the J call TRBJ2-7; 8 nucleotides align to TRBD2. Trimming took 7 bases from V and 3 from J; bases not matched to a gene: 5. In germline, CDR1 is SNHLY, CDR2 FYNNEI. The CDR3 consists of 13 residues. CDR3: CASKGAGGYEQYF. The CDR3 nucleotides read TGTGCCAGCAAGGGCGCGGGGGGCTACGAGCAGTACTTC.

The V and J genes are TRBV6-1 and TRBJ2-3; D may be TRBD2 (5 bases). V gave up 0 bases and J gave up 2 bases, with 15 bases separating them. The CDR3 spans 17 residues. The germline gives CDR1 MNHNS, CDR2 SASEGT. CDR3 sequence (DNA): TGTGCCAGCAGTGAAGCTGAACGATGGGAGTACACAGATACGCAGTATTTT. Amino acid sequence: CASSEAERWEYTDTQYF.

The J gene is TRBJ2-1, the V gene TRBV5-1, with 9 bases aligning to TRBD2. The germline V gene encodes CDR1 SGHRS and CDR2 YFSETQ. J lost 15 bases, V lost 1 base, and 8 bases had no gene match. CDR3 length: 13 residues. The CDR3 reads CASSLFSGGPGFF. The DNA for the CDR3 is TGCGCCAGCAGCTTGTTTAGCGGGGGCCCAGGGTTCTTC.

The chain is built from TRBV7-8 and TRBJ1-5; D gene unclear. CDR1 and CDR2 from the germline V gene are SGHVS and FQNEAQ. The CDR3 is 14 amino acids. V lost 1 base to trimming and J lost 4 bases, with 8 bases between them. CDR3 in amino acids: CASSLVGWNQPQHF. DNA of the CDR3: TGTGCCAGCAGCTTAGTCGGCTGGAATCAGCCCCAGCATTTT. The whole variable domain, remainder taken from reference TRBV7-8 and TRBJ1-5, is GAGVSQSPRYKVAKRGQDVALRCDPISGHVSLFWYQQALGQGPEFLTYFQNEAQLDKSGLPSDRFFAERPEGSVSTLKIQRTQQEDSAVYLCASSLVGWNQPQHFGDGTRLSIL.

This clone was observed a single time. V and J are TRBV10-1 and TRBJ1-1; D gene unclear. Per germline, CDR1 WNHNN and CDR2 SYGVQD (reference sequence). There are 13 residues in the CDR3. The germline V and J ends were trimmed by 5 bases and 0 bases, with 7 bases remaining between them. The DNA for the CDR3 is TGCGCCAGCAGTTCCCAGCTGAACACTGAAGCTTTCTTT. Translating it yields CASSSQLNTEAFF.